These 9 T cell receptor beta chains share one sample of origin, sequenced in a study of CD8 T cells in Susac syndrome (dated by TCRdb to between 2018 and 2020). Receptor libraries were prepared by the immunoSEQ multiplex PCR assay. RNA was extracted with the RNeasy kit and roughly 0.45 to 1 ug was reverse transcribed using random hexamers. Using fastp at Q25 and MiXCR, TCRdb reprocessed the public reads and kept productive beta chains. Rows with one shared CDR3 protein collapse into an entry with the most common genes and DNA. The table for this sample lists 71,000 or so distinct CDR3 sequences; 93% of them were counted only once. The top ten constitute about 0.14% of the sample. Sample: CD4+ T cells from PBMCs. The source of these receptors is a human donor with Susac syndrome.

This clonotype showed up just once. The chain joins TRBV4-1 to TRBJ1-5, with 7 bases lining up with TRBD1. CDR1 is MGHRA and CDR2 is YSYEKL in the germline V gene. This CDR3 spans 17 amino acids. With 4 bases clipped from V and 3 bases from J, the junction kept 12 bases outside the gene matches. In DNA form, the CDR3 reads TGCGCCAGCAGCCGAGTCCAGACAGGGCTTAACAATCAGCCCCAGCATTTT. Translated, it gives CASSRVQTGLNNQPQHF.

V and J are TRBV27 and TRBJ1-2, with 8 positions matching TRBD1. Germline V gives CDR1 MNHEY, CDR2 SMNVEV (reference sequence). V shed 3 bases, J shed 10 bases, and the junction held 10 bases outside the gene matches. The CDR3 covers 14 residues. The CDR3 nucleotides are TGTGCCAGCAGTTTCTCCAGGGAGACAGGGGTCTACACCTTC. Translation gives CASSFSRETGVYTF.

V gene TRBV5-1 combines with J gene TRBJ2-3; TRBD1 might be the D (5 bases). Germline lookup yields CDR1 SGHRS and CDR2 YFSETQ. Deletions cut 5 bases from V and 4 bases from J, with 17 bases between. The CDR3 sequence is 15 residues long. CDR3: CASSSAGQGADTQYF. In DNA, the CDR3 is TGCGCCAGCAGTAGTGCAGGGCAGGGCGCAGATACGCAGTATTTT. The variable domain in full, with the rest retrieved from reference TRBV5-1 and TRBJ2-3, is KAGVTQTPRYLIKTRGQQVTLSCSPISGHRSVSWYQQTPGQGLQFLFEYFSETQRNKGNFPGRFSGRQFSNSRSEMNVSTLELGDSALYLCASSSAGQGADTQYFGPGTRLTVL.

CDR3 sequence: CASSPPTVSTDTQYF. The CDR3 DNA sequence: TGTGCCAGCTCACCTCCGACAGTGAGCACAGATACGCAGTATTTT. V gene TRBV18 combines with J gene TRBJ2-3; TRBD1 might be the D (5 bases). Germline V CDR1 and CDR2: KGHSH, LQKENI. The CDR3 runs 15 residues. V gave up 3 bases and J gave up 0 bases, with 10 bases separating them.

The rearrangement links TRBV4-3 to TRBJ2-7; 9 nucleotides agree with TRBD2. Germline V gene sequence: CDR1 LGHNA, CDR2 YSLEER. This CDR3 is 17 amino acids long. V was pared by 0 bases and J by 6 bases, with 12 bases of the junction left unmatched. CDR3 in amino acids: CASSQDQVSGGSVEQYF. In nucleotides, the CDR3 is TGCGCCAGCAGCCAAGATCAAGTCAGCGGGGGGTCGGTCGAGCAGTACTTC.

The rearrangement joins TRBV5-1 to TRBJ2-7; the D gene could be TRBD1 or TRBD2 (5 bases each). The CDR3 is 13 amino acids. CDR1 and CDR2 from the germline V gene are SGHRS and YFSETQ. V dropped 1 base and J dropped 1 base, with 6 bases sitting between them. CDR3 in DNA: TGCGCCAGCAGCTTGTGGGGGTCCTACGAGCAGTACTTC. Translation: CASSLWGSYEQYF.

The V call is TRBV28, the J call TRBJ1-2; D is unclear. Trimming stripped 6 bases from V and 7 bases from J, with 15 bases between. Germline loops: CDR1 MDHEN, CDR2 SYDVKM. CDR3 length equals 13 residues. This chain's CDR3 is CASRSHLDSGYTF. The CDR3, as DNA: TGTGCCAGCAGATCTCATCTTGATAGTGGCTACACCTTC.

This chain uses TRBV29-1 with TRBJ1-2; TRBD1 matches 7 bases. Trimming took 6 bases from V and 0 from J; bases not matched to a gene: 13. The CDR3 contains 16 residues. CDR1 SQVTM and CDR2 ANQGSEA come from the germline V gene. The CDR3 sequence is CSVAGGQRASNYGYTF. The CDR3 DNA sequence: TGCAGCGTGGCGGGGGGACAGCGAGCGTCTAACTATGGCTACACCTTC.

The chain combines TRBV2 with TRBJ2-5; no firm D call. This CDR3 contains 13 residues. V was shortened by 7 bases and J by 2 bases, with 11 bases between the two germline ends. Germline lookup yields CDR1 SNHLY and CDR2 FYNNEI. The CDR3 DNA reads TGTGCCAGCACGGCGGAACAGCAAGAGACCCAGTACTTC. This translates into CASTAEQQETQYF.